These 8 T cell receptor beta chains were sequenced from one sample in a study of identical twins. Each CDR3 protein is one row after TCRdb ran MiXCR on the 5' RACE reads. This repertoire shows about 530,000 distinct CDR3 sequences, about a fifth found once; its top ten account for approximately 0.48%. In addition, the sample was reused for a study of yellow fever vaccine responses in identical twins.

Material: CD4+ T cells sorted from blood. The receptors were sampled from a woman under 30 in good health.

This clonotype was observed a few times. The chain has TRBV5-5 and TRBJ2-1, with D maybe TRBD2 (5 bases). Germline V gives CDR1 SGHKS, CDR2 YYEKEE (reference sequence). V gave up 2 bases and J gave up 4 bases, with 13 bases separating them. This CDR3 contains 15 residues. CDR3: CASSLGVSEYNEQFF. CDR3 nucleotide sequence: TGTGCCAGCAGCTTAGGAGTTAGCGAATACAATGAGCAGTTCTTC.

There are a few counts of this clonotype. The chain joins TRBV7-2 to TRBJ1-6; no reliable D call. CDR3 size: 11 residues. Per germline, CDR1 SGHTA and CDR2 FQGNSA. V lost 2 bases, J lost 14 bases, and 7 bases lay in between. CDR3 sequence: CASSLSYTLHF. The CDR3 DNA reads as TGTGCCAGCAGCTTATCGTACACCCTCCACTTT.

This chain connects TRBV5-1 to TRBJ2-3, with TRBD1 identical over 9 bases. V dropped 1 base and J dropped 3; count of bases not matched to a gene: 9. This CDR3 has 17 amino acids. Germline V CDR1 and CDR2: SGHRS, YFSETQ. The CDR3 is CASSLSRTGGVTDTQYF. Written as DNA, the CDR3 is TGCGCCAGCAGCTTGTCCCGAACAGGGGGCGTAACAGATACGCAGTATTTT.

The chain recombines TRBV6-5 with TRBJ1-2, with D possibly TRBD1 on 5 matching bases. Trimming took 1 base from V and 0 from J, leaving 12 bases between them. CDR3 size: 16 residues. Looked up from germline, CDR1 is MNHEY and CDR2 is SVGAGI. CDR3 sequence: CASSYYLTATNYGYTF. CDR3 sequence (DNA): TGTGCCAGCAGTTACTACTTGACAGCAACTAACTATGGCTACACCTTC.

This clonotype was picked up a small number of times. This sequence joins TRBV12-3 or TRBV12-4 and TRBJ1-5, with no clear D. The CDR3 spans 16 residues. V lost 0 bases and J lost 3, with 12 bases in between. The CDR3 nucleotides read TGTGCCAGCAGTTTAGCCCTAACAAGCACCAATCAGCCCCAGCATTTT. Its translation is CASSLALTSTNQPQHF.

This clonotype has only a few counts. The DNA for the CDR3 is TGCAGTGTCTCGAGCCCCACGACTGAAAAACTGTTTTTT. As protein: CSVSSPTTEKLFF. The chain carries TRBV20-1 and TRBJ1-4; D is undetermined. Germline CDR1 is DFQATT and CDR2 is SNEGSKA (reference sequence). Trimming pared 7 bases from V and 7 bases from J, leaving 16 bases between. The CDR3 runs 13 residues.

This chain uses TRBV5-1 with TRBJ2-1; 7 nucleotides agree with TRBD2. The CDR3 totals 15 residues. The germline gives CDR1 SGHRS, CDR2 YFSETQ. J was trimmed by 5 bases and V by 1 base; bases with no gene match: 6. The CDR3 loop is CASSLFAGADNEQFF. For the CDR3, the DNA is TGCGCCAGCAGCTTGTTCGCGGGAGCCGACAATGAGCAGTTCTTC.

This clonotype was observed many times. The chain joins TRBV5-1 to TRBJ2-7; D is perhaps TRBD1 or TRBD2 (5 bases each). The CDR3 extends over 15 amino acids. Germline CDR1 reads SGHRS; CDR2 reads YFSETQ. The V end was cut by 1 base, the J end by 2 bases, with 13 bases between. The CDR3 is CASSLSLGETYEQYV. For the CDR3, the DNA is TGCGCCAGCAGCTTGAGCCTGGGGGAAACCTACGAGCAGTACGTC.